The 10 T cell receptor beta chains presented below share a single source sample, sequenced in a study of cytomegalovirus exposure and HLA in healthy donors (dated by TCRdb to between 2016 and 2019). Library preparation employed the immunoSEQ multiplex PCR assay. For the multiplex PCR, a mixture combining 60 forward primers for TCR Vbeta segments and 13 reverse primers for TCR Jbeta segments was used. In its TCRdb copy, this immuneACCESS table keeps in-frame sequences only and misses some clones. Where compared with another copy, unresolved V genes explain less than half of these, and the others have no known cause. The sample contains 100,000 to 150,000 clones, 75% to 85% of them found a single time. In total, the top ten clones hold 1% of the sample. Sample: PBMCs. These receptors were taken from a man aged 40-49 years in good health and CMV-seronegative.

CDR3 region: CASSVALGTATDTQYF. The CDR3 DNA is TGTGCCAGCAGCGTAGCTTTGGGCACAGCCACAGATACGCAGTATTTT. V and J are TRBV9 and TRBJ2-3; no reliable D call. V lost 0 bases and J 2 bases, leaving 13 bases between the germline ends. Germline V gene data show CDR1 as SGDLS and CDR2 as YYNGEE. This CDR3 is 16 amino acids long.

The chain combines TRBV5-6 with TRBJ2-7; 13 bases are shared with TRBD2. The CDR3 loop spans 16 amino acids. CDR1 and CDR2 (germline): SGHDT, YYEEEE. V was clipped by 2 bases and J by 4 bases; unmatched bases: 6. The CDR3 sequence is CASSFGTSGTFYEQYF. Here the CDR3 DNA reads TGTGCCAGCAGCTTCGGGACTAGCGGGACATTTTACGAGCAGTACTTC.

The CDR3 nucleotides read TGTGCCAGCAGTGAAGCCGGGGGGGTAGGGACTGAAGCTTTCTTT. Encoded protein: CASSEAGGVGTEAFF. The chain has TRBV2 and TRBJ1-1, with D perhaps TRBD1 (5 bases). CDR1 is SNHLY and CDR2 is FYNNEI in the germline V gene. Deletions cut 0 bases from V and 5 bases from J, with 13 bases between. The CDR3 spans 15 residues.

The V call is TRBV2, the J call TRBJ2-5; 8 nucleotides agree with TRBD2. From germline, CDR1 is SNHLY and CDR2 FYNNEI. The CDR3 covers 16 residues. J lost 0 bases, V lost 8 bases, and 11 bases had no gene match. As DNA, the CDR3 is TGTGCCAGCCTCAATGGGGCGGGGGGCAACCAAGAGACCCAGTACTTC. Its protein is CASLNGAGGNQETQYF.

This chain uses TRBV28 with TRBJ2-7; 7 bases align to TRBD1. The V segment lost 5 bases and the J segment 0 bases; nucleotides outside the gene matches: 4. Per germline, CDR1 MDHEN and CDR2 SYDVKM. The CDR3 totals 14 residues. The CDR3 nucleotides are TGTGCCAGCAGTCGGGACAGCCGCTCCTACGAGCAGTACTTC. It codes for CASSRDSRSYEQYF.

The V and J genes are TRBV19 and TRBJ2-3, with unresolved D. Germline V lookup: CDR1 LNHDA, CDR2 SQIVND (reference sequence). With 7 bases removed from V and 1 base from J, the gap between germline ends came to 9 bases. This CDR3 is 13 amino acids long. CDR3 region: CASTPVGTDTQYF. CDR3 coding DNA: TGTGCCAGTACCCCAGTCGGCACAGATACGCAGTATTTT.

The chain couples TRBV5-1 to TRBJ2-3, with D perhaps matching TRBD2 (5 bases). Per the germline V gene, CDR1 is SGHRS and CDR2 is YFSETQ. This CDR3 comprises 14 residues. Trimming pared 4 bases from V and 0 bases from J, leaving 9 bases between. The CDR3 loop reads CASSRGSSTDTQYF. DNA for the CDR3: TGCGCCAGCAGCCGGGGTTCTAGCACAGATACGCAGTATTTT.

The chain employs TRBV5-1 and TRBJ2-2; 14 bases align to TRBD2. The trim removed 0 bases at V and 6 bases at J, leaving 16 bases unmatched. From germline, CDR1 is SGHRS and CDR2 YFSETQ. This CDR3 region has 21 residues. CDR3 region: CASSLVGTSGSPVQSSGELFF. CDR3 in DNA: TGCGCCAGCAGCTTGGTAGGGACTAGCGGGAGCCCAGTTCAGAGCTCCGGGGAGCTGTTTTTT.

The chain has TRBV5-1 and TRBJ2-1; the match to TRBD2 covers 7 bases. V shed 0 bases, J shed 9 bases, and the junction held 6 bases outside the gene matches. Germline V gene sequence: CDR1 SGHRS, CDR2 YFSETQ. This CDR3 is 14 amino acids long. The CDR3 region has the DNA TGCGCCAGCAGCTTGGCCCCGGGGGGAGCTGAGCAGTTCTTC. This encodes CASSLAPGGAEQFF.

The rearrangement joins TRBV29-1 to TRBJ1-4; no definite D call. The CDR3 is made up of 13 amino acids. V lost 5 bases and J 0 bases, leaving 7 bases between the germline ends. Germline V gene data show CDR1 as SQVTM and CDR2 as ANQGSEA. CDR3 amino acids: CSVLPATNEKLFF. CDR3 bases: TGCAGCGTTCTCCCTGCAACTAATGAAAAACTGTTTTTT.